This entry is about one T cell receptor beta chain. As yet, its antigen is unknown. This sample stems from a study of early T cells in non-severe SARS-CoV-2 infection. Overall study context: Unsorted whole blood bulk RNA was sequenced, with unpaired chains.

The V gene's germline CDR1 is SGDLS and CDR2 YYNGEE. V lost 3 bases to trimming and J lost 5 bases, with 15 bases between them. CDR3 length: 16 residues. Researchers tagged individual cDNA molecules with unique molecular identifiers. TCRdb analysed the 5' RACE reads with MiXCR anew, one entry per CDR3 protein. The profile covers roughly 63,000 distinct CDR3 sequences, with 10% to 15% appearing a single time and approximately 4.8% taken by the ten largest. Study conclusions and caveats: Missing private and CD4 specificities, VDJdb matching favored anti-spike CD8 responses.

The sequence derives from an adult who was a healthcare worker with PCR-confirmed SARS-CoV-2 infection or an uninfected control (not recorded which). The chain has TRBV9 and TRBJ1-6; a possible D gene is TRBD1 (5 bases). The sequenced sample consisted of whole blood. CDR3 DNA sequence: TGTGCCAGCAGCGCCCACCGGGACCCCAATAATTCACCCCTCCACTTT. Its protein is CASSAHRDPNNSPLHF.